These 30 T cell receptor beta chains came from one sample sequenced in a study of patients and donors after allogeneic stem cell transplantation. TCRdb ran MiXCR on the RT-PCR reads and lists one entry per CDR3 protein. This sample yields roughly 880,000 distinct CDR3 sequences, of which roughly 18% are seen a single time; around 6% belongs to the top ten. The specimen was blood, either unsorted or a sorted T cell fraction (not recorded which). These receptors all come from a human donor who was either an allogeneic HSCT recipient or a stem cell or donor lymphocyte infusion donor (not recorded which). It is not recorded whose cells these are; they may come from a transplant donor.

The rearrangement links TRBV20-1 to TRBJ1-2; D perhaps matches TRBD1 (5 bases). The V gene's germline CDR1 is DFQATT and CDR2 SNEGSKA (reference sequence). V was shortened by 0 bases and J by 5 bases, with 16 bases between the two germline ends. This CDR3 has 15 residues. The CDR3 is CSARDLQGKGYGYTF. CDR3 DNA sequence: TGCAGTGCTAGAGATCTGCAGGGTAAAGGGTATGGCTACACCTTC.

A few counts support this clonotype. The rearrangement links TRBV4-1 to TRBJ2-2; D might be TRBD1 (6 bases). V was clipped by 0 bases and J by 6 bases, with 14 bases between them. Per germline, CDR1 MGHRA and CDR2 YSYEKL. This CDR3 has 16 residues. CDR3 residues: CASSQEGQGNSGELFF. CDR3 sequence (DNA): TGCGCCAGCAGCCAAGAAGGGCAGGGGAATTCCGGGGAGCTGTTTTTT.

This clonotype was observed a few times. The DNA of the CDR3 is TGTGCCAGCAGTACCTCTTTAAGGGGCGCTAGCACAGATACGCAGTATTTT. Translation gives CASSTSLRGASTDTQYF. This chain uses TRBV28 with TRBJ2-3; tentatively, D is TRBD1 (5 bases). The V gene's germline CDR1 is MDHEN and CDR2 SYDVKM. The CDR3 covers 17 residues. V lost 5 bases to trimming and J lost 0 bases, with 18 bases between them.

The chain has TRBV6-1 and TRBJ2-2, with 9 positions matching TRBD1. The CDR3 has 13 residues. Germline V gives CDR1 MNHNS, CDR2 SASEGT. V shed 8 bases, J shed 5 bases, and the junction held 3 bases outside the gene matches. Here the CDR3 reads CASGGQGTGELFF. CDR3 coding DNA: TGTGCCAGCGGGGGACAGGGAACCGGGGAGCTGTTTTTT.

This chain joins TRBV5-4 and TRBJ2-3; 10 bases are a match to TRBD2. With V trimmed by 2 bases and J by 5 bases, 5 bases remained unmatched. CDR1 SGHNT and CDR2 YYREEE come from the germline V gene (reference sequence). The CDR3 is 15 amino acids. The CDR3 sequence: CASSFKREGGDTQYF. CDR3 nucleotide sequence: TGTGCCAGCAGCTTTAAGCGGGAGGGCGGAGATACGCAGTATTTT. The full variable domain, in which reference TRBV5-4 and TRBJ2-3 provide the parts outside the CDR3, is ETGVTQSPTHLIKTRGQQVTLRCSSQSGHNTVSWYQQALGQGPQFIFQYYREEENGRGNFPPRFSGLQFPNYSSELNVNALELDDSALYLCASSFKREGGDTQYFGPGTRLTVL.

This clonotype has only a few counts. The rearrangement uses TRBV27 and TRBJ2-2; D is unclear. Germline CDR1 reads MNHEY; CDR2 reads SMNVEV (reference sequence). V lost 6 bases and J lost 6, with 11 bases in between. There are 13 residues in the CDR3. CDR3: CASSPVLAGELFF. The CDR3 region has the DNA TGTGCCAGCAGCCCGGTGTTGGCCGGGGAGCTGTTTTTT.

This clonotype appeared a few times. The chain carries TRBV20-1 and TRBJ1-3; D remains unclear. The CDR3 totals 11 residues. V was pared by 6 bases and J by 4 bases, with 7 bases between. Germline values: CDR1 DFQATT, CDR2 SNEGSKA (reference sequence). The CDR3 coding sequence is TGCAGTGCAGACTACGGAAACACCATATATTTT. As protein: CSADYGNTIYF.

This clonotype was picked up many times. This chain connects TRBV7-6 to TRBJ2-3; TRBD1 agrees at 12 bases. The CDR3 consists of 18 residues. The V and J ends lost 2 bases and 3 bases, in that order; junction bases with no gene match: 9. Germline values: CDR1 SGHVS, CDR2 FNYEAQ. The CDR3 loop is CASSLHTGTGGFTDTQYF. CDR3 coding DNA: TGTGCCAGCAGCTTACACACCGGGACAGGGGGCTTTACAGATACGCAGTATTTT.

The V gene is TRBV25-1, the J gene TRBJ2-3, with a weak D call TRBD2 (9 bases). The germline V and J ends were trimmed by 4 bases and 6 bases, with 23 bases remaining between them. The CDR3 sequence is 17 residues long. Looked up from germline, CDR1 is MGHDK and CDR2 is SYGVNS. The CDR3: CASSGGQLAGDRDTQYF. In nucleotides, the CDR3 is TGTGCCAGCAGTGGGGGACAGTTAGCGGGGGACAGGGATACGCAGTATTTT.

This clonotype was found a few times. The chain uses TRBV12-3 or TRBV12-4 and TRBJ1-2; D is undetermined. With 6 bases removed from V and 8 bases from J, the gap between germline ends came to 10 bases. The CDR3 spans 11 residues. The CDR3 region has the DNA TGTGCCAGCAGCCGAGGTATAGGCTACACCTTC. This translates into CASSRGIGYTF.

This chain uses TRBV25-1 with TRBJ2-6, with TRBD1 identical over 9 bases. The germline V gene encodes CDR1 MGHDK and CDR2 SYGVNS. V dropped 3 bases and J dropped 3; count of bases not matched to a gene: 6. This CDR3 has 17 residues. In DNA, the CDR3 is TGTGCCAGCAGTGATAACAGGGGGCGCCTTGGGGCCAACGTCCTGACTTTC. Translated, it gives CASSDNRGRLGANVLTF. Together with reference TRBV25-1 and TRBJ2-6, the CDR3 gives the full variable domain: EADIYQTPRYLVIGTGKKITLECSQTMGHDKMYWYQQDPGMELHLIHYSYGVNSTEKGDLSSESTVSRIRTEHFPLTLESARPSHTSQYLCASSDNRGRLGANVLTFGAGSRLTVL.

V is TRBV4-2 and J is TRBJ2-5, with 15 bases aligning to TRBD2. V shed 3 bases and J 1 base; nucleotides not matched to a gene: 6. CDR1 and CDR2 from the germline V gene are LGHNA and YNFKEQ. There are 18 residues in the CDR3. The CDR3 region is CASSQGRTSGGGQETQYF. CDR3 DNA sequence: TGTGCCAGCAGCCAGGGCAGGACTAGCGGGGGGGGCCAAGAGACCCAGTACTTC.

This rearrangement joins TRBV5-1 to TRBJ1-1; maybe TRBD1 (6 bases). The CDR3 runs to 14 residues. V lost 2 bases and J lost 4, with 12 bases in between. Germline assignment: CDR1 SGHRS and CDR2 YFSETQ. CDR3 region: CASSFEQGGTEAFF. The CDR3 nucleotides are TGCGCCAGCAGCTTCGAACAGGGCGGCACTGAAGCTTTCTTT.

This chain joins TRBV6-1 and TRBJ2-1; 10 bases line up with TRBD2. The germline V gene encodes CDR1 MNHNS and CDR2 SASEGT. The CDR3 is 15 residues long. V lost 5 bases, J lost 6 bases, and 7 bases stayed unmatched. In nucleotides, the CDR3 is TGTGCCAGCAGTCTGAGCGGGGGGGCGAGCAATGAGCAGTTCTTC. It is translated as CASSLSGGASNEQFF.

J is TRBJ2-7 and V is TRBV7-8; D not certain. CDR3 length: 15 amino acids. Per the germline V gene, CDR1 is SGHVS and CDR2 is FQNEAQ. V lost 1 base, J lost 1 base, and 11 bases lay in between. The CDR3 nucleotides are TGTGCCAGCAGCTTAGAGGCCGTGGGTTCCTACGAGCAGTACTTC. It encodes CASSLEAVGSYEQYF.

A few counts support this clonotype. The chain is built from TRBV10-3 and TRBJ2-1; 10 bases align to TRBD2. CDR1 and CDR2 (germline): ENHRY, SYGVKD. V lost 6 bases, J lost 4 bases, and 6 bases stayed unmatched. The CDR3 is made up of 15 amino acids. CDR3 amino acids: CAIRGLAAGYNEQFF. The CDR3 bases are TGTGCCATCAGAGGACTAGCGGCCGGATACAATGAGCAGTTCTTC.

This clonotype was seen more than once but under ten times. The chain has TRBV24-1 and TRBJ2-1; 9 bases agree with TRBD1. CDR1 is KGHDR, CDR2 SFDVKD, per germline. The ends lost 4 bases at V and 7 bases at J; junction bases unmatched: 7. There are 15 residues in the CDR3. The CDR3 DNA follows: TGTGCCACCAGTGAATCCGGGACAGGGTCGAATGAGCAGTTCTTC. It is translated as CATSESGTGSNEQFF.

The CDR3, as DNA: TGCAGTGCTTTTAGCCGGGACGGCGGAGGACGGCCCCAGCATTTT. Protein product: CSAFSRDGGGRPQHF. This chain uses TRBV20-1 with TRBJ1-5; weak D call: TRBD1 (5 bases). The CDR3 runs 15 residues. Germline V CDR1 and CDR2: DFQATT, SNEGSKA (reference sequence). V was clipped by 5 bases and J by 9 bases, with 23 bases between them.

CDR3 DNA: TGTGCCAGCAGTGAATATGCACAGGGGTGGACCGGGGAGCTGTTTTTT. The encoded protein is CASSEYAQGWTGELFF. V usage is TRBV25-1 and J usage is TRBJ2-2; TRBD1 matches at 7 bases. CDR1 and CDR2 (germline): MGHDK, SYGVNS. J was trimmed by 5 bases and V by 0 bases; bases with no gene match: 6. The CDR3 consists of 16 residues.

The rearrangement links TRBV6-1 to TRBJ2-2; D unclear. CDR3 length: 15 residues. The V gene's germline CDR1 is MNHNS and CDR2 SASEGT. V gave up 8 bases and J gave up 4 bases, with 17 bases separating them. The CDR3 region has the DNA TGTGCCAGCTCGATCGGAGTGGAGTTCACCGGGGAGCTGTTTTTT. Amino acids: CASSIGVEFTGELFF.

This chain connects TRBV4-1 to TRBJ1-4; D is unclear. The CDR3 sequence is 15 residues long. Trimming took off 0 bases at V and 6 bases at J, with 11 bases between the two ends. Germline V lookup: CDR1 MGHRA, CDR2 YSYEKL. In nucleotides, the CDR3 is TGCGCCAGCAGCCAAGATAAGGGTTACGATGAAAAACTGTTTTTT. This gives the protein CASSQDKGYDEKLFF.

The V call is TRBV2, the J call TRBJ2-1; tentative D call: TRBD2 (6 bases). The V gene's germline CDR1 is SNHLY and CDR2 FYNNEI. This CDR3 region has 12 residues. The V end lost 9 bases, the J end lost 1 base, and 7 bases lay between the germline ends. CDR3 in amino acids: CARGTSYNEQFF. In nucleotides, the CDR3 is TGTGCCAGAGGGACTTCCTACAATGAGCAGTTCTTC.

The gene calls are TRBV9 and TRBJ1-1; the D is unclear. This CDR3 is built from 18 residues. CDR1 and CDR2 from the germline V gene are SGDLS and YYNGEE. The V gene lost 3 bases and the J gene lost 4 bases, with 25 bases spanning the gap. CDR3 DNA: TGTGCCAGCAGCGCTAAACAAGATTCCCACTATTATCTCACTGAAGCTTTCTTT. Translation gives CASSAKQDSHYYLTEAFF.

In its sample, this clonotype was seen a few times. In DNA form, the CDR3 reads TGTGCCAGCAGCTTAACCCTCAGGGCCGGGGAGCTGTTTTTT. Translating it yields CASSLTLRAGELFF. The chain couples TRBV7-3 to TRBJ2-2; D is perhaps TRBD1 (5 bases). V lost 0 bases to trimming and J lost 6 bases, with 8 bases between them. CDR1 and CDR2 from the germline V gene are SGHTA and FQGTGA. The CDR3 covers 14 residues. Looking up the rest from reference TRBV7-3 and TRBJ2-2 gives the full variable domain: GAGVSQTPSNKVTEKGKYVELRCDPISGHTALYWYRQSLGQGPEFLIYFQGTGAADDSGLPNDRFFAVRPEGSVSTLKIQRTERGDSAVYLCASSLTLRAGELFFGEGSRLTVL.

The rearrangement uses TRBV20-1 and TRBJ2-3; 9 positions agree with TRBD2. Germline CDR1 DFQATT, CDR2 SNEGSKA (reference sequence). There are 14 residues in the CDR3. Unmatched junction bases numbered 5, after V lost 5 bases and J lost 2 bases. The CDR3 loop reads CSAQASGNTDTQYF. The DNA of the CDR3 is TGCAGTGCTCAGGCTAGCGGGAACACAGATACGCAGTATTTT.

V usage is TRBV7-6 and J usage is TRBJ2-3, with 9 bases identical to TRBD1. The CDR3 covers 16 residues. The V and J ends lost 5 bases and 5 bases, in that order; junction bases with no gene match: 11. Germline loops: CDR1 SGHVS, CDR2 FNYEAQ. This chain's CDR3 is CASSPPGTGKGDTQYF. CDR3 bases: TGTGCCAGCAGCCCCCCCGGGACAGGGAAGGGAGATACGCAGTATTTT.

The chain is built from TRBV5-1 and TRBJ2-2, with D hard to call. This CDR3 spans 14 amino acids. Trimming shortened V by 4 bases and J by 6 bases, and 13 bases separated the two germline ends. Looked up from germline, CDR1 is SGHRS and CDR2 is YFSETQ. CDR3 sequence (DNA): TGCGCCAGCAGCCTGGAGTGGTCGGCCGGGGAGCTGTTTTTT. Amino acids: CASSLEWSAGELFF.

DNA for the CDR3: TGTGCCAGCAGCCAAGACTTAATGAGCGGCGGGAGCGGCAATGAGCAGTTCTTC. Translating gives CASSQDLMSGGSGNEQFF. This chain uses TRBV3-1 with TRBJ2-1; 7 bases match TRBD2. Germline V CDR1 and CDR2: LGHDT, YNNKEL (reference sequence). The trim removed 0 bases at V and 6 bases at J, leaving 14 bases unmatched. This CDR3 contains 18 residues.

The rearrangement links TRBV29-1 to TRBJ2-4, with 7 bases lining up with TRBD1. Germline trimming cut 6 bases from V and 2 bases from J; bases unmatched to any gene: 7. The germline CDR1 and CDR2 sequences are SQVTM and ANQGSEA. The CDR3 has 14 amino acids. The CDR3 DNA reads as TGCAGCGTAGATAAGACAGGGACCAAAAACATTCAGTACTTC. Protein: CSVDKTGTKNIQYF.

The V gene is TRBV21-1, the J gene TRBJ2-5; TRBD1 reflects the table's D call only, with no check against the DNA. TRBV21-1 is recorded as a pseudogene. This CDR3 is built from 15 residues. The CDR3 is CASSTLSGGQETQYF. Written as DNA, the CDR3 is TGTGCCAGCAGCACCCTTTCAGGGGGCCAAGAGACCCAGTACTTC.